This TCR beta chain was obtained from a study of blood T cell repertoires in COVID-19. Study-level background: From T cells, B-cell-depleted T cells, or PBMCs came the material, which was cDNA or gDNA.

Authors' methods: Counts of nucleated cells, estimated from reference gene primer amplification, were obtained. Using immunoSEQ multiplex PCR, the repertoire was profiled, and TCRdb retains in-frame clones only, with some absent. V, J and clone size were drawn from that table, and D and trimming were deduced from the DNA. Of some 120,000 clones detected, 65% to 90% appear once; the ten largest clones hold roughly 30%. The germline V gene has CDR1 SGHRS and CDR2 YFSETQ. The V end lost 1 base, the J end lost 4 bases, and 8 bases lay between the germline ends. This CDR3 has 13 amino acids. On this clone: Other DNA sequences in this specimen translate into the identical CDR3.

The receptor was derived from a woman at least 80 years old with acute or convalescent COVID-19. Sequencing was done on a sample of peripheral blood. The chain employs TRBV5-1 and TRBJ1-2; D gene unclear. In DNA, the CDR3 is TGCGCCAGCAGCTTGAGTAGTGGCTATGGCTACACCTTC. It codes for CASSLSSGYGYTF. The entire variable domain, with the rest obtained from reference TRBV5-1 and TRBJ1-2, is as follows: KAGVTQTPRYLIKTRGQQVTLSCSPISGHRSVSWYQQTPGQGLQFLFEYFSETQRNKGNFPGRFSGRQFSNSRSEMNVSTLELGDSALYLCASSLSSGYGYTFGSGTRLTVV.